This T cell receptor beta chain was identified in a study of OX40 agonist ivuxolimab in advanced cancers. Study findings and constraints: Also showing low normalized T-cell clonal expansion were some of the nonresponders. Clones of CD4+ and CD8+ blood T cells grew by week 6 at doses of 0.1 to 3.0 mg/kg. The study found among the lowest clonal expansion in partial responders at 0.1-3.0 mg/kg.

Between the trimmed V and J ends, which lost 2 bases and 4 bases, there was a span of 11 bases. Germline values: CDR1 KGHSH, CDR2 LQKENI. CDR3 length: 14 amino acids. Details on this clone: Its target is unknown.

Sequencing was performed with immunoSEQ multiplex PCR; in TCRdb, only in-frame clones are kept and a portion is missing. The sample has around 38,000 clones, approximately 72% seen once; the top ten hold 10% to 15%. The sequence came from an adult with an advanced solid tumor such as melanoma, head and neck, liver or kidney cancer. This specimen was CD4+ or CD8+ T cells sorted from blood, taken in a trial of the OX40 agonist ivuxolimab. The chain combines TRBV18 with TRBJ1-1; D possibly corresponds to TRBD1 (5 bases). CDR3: CASSPGGTSTEAFF. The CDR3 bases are TGTGCCAGCTCACCAGGGGGGACGAGCACTGAAGCTTTCTTT. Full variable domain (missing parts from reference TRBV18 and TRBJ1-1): NAGVMQNPRHLVRRRGQEARLRCSPMKGHSHVYWYRQLPEEGLKFMVYLQKENIIDESGMPKERFSAEFPKEGPSILRIQQVVRGDSAAYFCASSPGGTSTEAFFGQGTRLTVV.